These T cell receptor beta chains were read from a single sample in a study of OX40 agonist ivuxolimab in advanced cancers. Clones were sequenced by immunoSEQ multiplex PCR, and TCRdb holds only the in-frame ones, with some missing. The sample records fewer than 50,000 clones, more than 80% being singletons. This sample comprised CD4+ or CD8+ T cells sorted from blood, obtained in a trial of the OX40 agonist ivuxolimab. These receptors were taken from an adult with an advanced solid tumor such as melanoma, head and neck, liver or kidney cancer. The CDR3 runs from the conserved cysteine through the conserved F or W. A D gene is named only where the DNA matches it firmly.

>TRBJ1-2|NA|TRBV28
CASSSYRGSPLYGYTF
>TRBJ2-3|NA|TRBV7-2
CASSLRARGTQYF
>TRBJ2-2|NA|TRBV5-1
CASSSLGTGELFF
>TRBJ2-4|TRBD1|TRBV5-5
CASSFRDRGLGGNIQYF
>TRBJ2-1|NA|TRBV5-1
CASSFSGSSLYNEQFF
>TRBJ1-1|NA|TRBV4-2
CASSQGGPGTEAFF
>TRBJ1-2|NA|TRBV6-5
CASSRNNYGYTF
>TRBJ1-1|NA|TRBV27
CASSLYWGSTTEAFF
>TRBJ2-1|TRBD2|TRBV2
CASRAVAGDLGNEQFF
>TRBJ2-7|TRBD1|TRBV30
CAWSGQGGPYEQYF
>TRBJ2-1|TRBD2|TRBV25-1
CASSEPPGLAGFNEQFF
>TRBJ2-1|NA|TRBV4-2
CASSQYGGLGVSNEQFF
>TRBJ2-1|TRBD1|TRBV7-2
CASSRQGYPYNEQFF
>TRBJ2-1|NA|TRBV5-1
CASSPDYNEQFF
>TRBJ1-2|TRBD1|TRBV5-4
CASSLGNRGVGLEGYTF
>TRBJ2-5|NA|TRBV18
CASSPVGTQETQYF
>TRBJ2-6|NA|TRBV4-2
CASSQEPSSSGANVLTF
>TRBJ1-2|NA|TRBV9
CASSVTPGDVYGYTF
>TRBJ2-1|TRBD2|TRBV2
CASSAGLANEQFF
>TRBJ1-4|TRBD1|TRBV11-2
CASSWTGVGEKLFF
>TRBJ2-7|NA|TRBV6-5
CASRRSNRAYEQYF
>TRBJ1-2|NA|TRBV5-3
CARSVPRTGGSDYGYTF
>TRBJ2-1|TRBD2|TRBV5-4
CASSSGTSGRAGEQFF
>TRBJ2-5|TRBD2|TRBV5-1
CASSLAGGPEKTQYF
>TRBJ2-2|NA|TRBV5-4
CASSLLSTGELFF
>TRBJ1-1|NA|TRBV7-2
CASSRRAMNTEAFF
>TRBJ2-1|TRBD2|TRBV18
CASSSSGTYNEQFF
>TRBJ2-5|NA|TRBV29-1
CSVEILGGETQYF
>TRBJ2-2|NA|TRBV6-1
CASSEILGELFF
>TRBJ1-2|NA|TRBV9
CASSLGTPSYGYTF
>TRBJ2-3|TRBD1|TRBV27
CASSLRQGPDTQYF
>TRBJ1-4|NA|TRBV7-6
CASSLEGNDEKLFF
>TRBJ1-2|TRBD1|TRBV4-1
CASSQLLTGGVYGYTF
>TRBJ1-4|NA|TRBV10-3
CAISEEGQKLFF
>TRBJ2-2|TRBD2|TRBV2
CASSNPGLAVDTGELFF
>TRBJ2-3|NA|TRBV25-1
CASSDREGRARTDTQYF
>TRBJ1-2|TRBD1|TRBV11-3
CASSPRTGSNYGYTF
>TRBJ1-2|NA|TRBV7-9
CASSLEVANYGYTF
>TRBJ1-2|TRBD1|TRBV27
CASRQKPGQGNYGYTF
>TRBJ1-4|TRBD1|TRBV30
CAWSTTGTGGEKLFF
>TRBJ1-1|TRBD1|TRBV29-1
CSVGGQMNTEAFF
>TRBJ2-3|NA|TRBV4-1
CASSQDPPLATTDTQYF
>TRBJ2-3|TRBD2|TRBV29-1
CSVEVAGTDTQYF
>TRBJ1-5|NA|TRBV27
CATSGRRGNQPQHF
>TRBJ2-2|NA|TRBV18
CASSPTSVTNTGELFF
>TRBJ2-3|NA|TRBV11-2
CASSLDILVGREKDTQYF
>TRBJ1-5|NA|TRBV27
CASSFLGTMGEPQHF
>TRBJ2-1|TRBD2|TRBV4-1
CASSPRTSGGGGEQFF
>TRBJ1-4|NA|TRBV11-3
CASSYAGFNEKLFF
>TRBJ2-6|NA|TRBV7-8
CASSLAVGTGANVLTF
>TRBJ1-3|TRBD1|TRBV5-1
CASSYTGAANSGNTIYF
>TRBJ2-7|TRBD2|TRBV18
CASSPGLAGTHEQYF
>TRBJ2-1|TRBD2|TRBV11-2
CASSRTSGRALGNEQFF